The clone carrying this TCR beta chain was seen at least ten times. The antigen remains undetermined. The V end was cut by 5 bases, the J end by 7 bases, with 12 bases between. Germline lookup yields CDR1 SGHTA and CDR2 FQGNSA. The CDR3 has 12 amino acids. TCRdb re-derived calls from the 5' RACE reads in MiXCR, one entry per CDR3 protein. The table lists some 300,000 distinct CDR3 sequences, approximately 10% of them singletons. The sample originates from a study of T cells after yellow fever vaccination. Study overall: Preparing low-cell-number fractions relied on SMART-Seq v4 Ultra Low Input.

General observations from the study: Abundant clonotypes from the bulk population could get into FACS-sorted repertoires as contaminants. Clonotype sharing between CD4 and CD8 compartments was small.

The chain combines TRBV7-2 with TRBJ2-7, with a weak D call TRBD1 (5 bases). This clonotype was sampled from a man between 18 and 35 years old who received the YFV17D yellow fever vaccine. Sequencing used CD4+ T cells sorted from PBMCs, obtained 5 days after the yellow fever booster vaccination. The CDR3: CASSPGLGEQYF. In DNA, the CDR3 is TGTGCCAGCAGCCCAGGGTTGGGGGAGCAGTACTTC. Full variable domain (rest looked up from reference TRBV7-2 and TRBJ2-7): GAGVSQSPSNKVTEKGKDVELRCDPISGHTALYWYRQSLGQGLEFLIYFQGNSAPDKSGLPSDRFSAERTGGSVSTLTIQRTQQEDSAVYLCASSPGLGEQYFGPGTRLTVT.